The clone carrying this T cell receptor (beta chain) was observed a few times. Its matching antigen is unknown. These data come from a study of beta chain features in type 1 diabetes. The whole isolated RNA underwent reverse transcription, so sequencing captured expressed TCRB transcripts. The table came from immunoSEQ multiplex PCR; TCRdb's copy has only in-frame clones and leaves some out. Among a few hundred thousand clones listed, about 15% were seen once. Study-level points and caveats: Sequencing of cDNA might inflate the share of cells that strongly express TCR. Compared to healthy donors, patients appeared to have naive, central memory and Treg TCRB repertoires that were more alike.

Trimming removed 6 bases at V and 2 bases at J, with 19 bases between. The germline V gene encodes CDR1 SGHTA and CDR2 FQGNSA. The CDR3 totals 16 residues. This clonotype originated in a woman aged 18-30 years in good health. Material: naive CD4+ T cells from blood. The gene calls are TRBV7-2 and TRBJ1-2; no firm D call. This CDR3 reads CASSLAAGQKNYGYTF. The CDR3 DNA is TGTGCCAGCAGTCTAGCGGCAGGCCAAAAGAACTATGGCTACACCTTC.